The 20 T cell receptor beta chains in this list originate from one sample, sequenced in a study of blood T cells in healthy people across ages. Together with a sample-barcoded 5' primer, a J-beta primer mix was included in a second PCR lasting about 7 to 11 cycles. TCRdb called the 5' RACE reads again in MiXCR, with one record for every CDR3 protein. The sample records some 710,000 distinct CDR3 sequences, less than 60% being singletons. Sequencing used blood. Source of these receptors: a man aged 80 or over in good health.

The CDR3 protein is CASSETKVRHQPQHF. In DNA form, the CDR3 reads TGTGCCAGCAGTGAAACAAAGGTGAGGCATCAGCCCCAGCATTTT. V usage is TRBV6-1 and J usage is TRBJ1-5; D uncertain. Trimming stripped 2 bases from V and 5 bases from J, with 13 bases between. CDR3 size: 15 residues. Germline V lookup: CDR1 MNHNS, CDR2 SASEGT.

This clonotype has a handful of counts. The chain joins TRBV12-3 or TRBV12-4 to TRBJ2-1; either TRBD1 or TRBD2 may supply D (5 bases each). V lost 10 bases and J lost 0, with 13 bases in between. The CDR3 length is 14 residues. Here the CDR3 reads CAIRGRSSYNEQFF. CDR3 bases: TGTGCCATCCGGGGACGGAGCTCCTACAATGAGCAGTTCTTC.

The rearrangement uses TRBV11-1 and TRBJ1-5; D is perhaps TRBD1 (5 bases). The V gene's germline CDR1 is SGHAT and CDR2 FQDESV (reference sequence). Trimming left V 5 bases short and J 7 bases short, with 12 bases between. The CDR3 is 13 residues long. CDR3 sequence (DNA): TGTGCCAGCAGCCGGGACGTTGACCAGCCCCAGCATTTT. This gives the protein CASSRDVDQPQHF.

The chain employs TRBV25-1 and TRBJ1-1; D not certain. Trimming stripped 4 bases from V and 1 base from J, with 7 bases between. In germline, CDR1 is MGHDK, CDR2 SYGVNS. This CDR3 is 13 amino acids long. The DNA of the CDR3 is TGTGCCAGCAGTGCCCAATCGAACACTGAAGCTTTCTTT. Translation gives CASSAQSNTEAFF.

As regards this clonotype: One end of the junction fails to match germline, which may point to a read error. This rearrangement joins TRBV7-2 to TRBJ2-1; 15 bases match TRBD2. This CDR3 spans 16 amino acids. Looked up from germline, CDR1 is SGHTA and CDR2 is FQGNSA. CDR3 region: CASSPGTSGRYNVQFF. The CDR3 DNA is TGTGCCAGCAGCCCCGGGACTAGCGGGAGGTACAATGTGCAGTTCTTC.

The chain links TRBV20-1 to TRBJ2-1, with 8 nucleotides matching TRBD2. Germline loops: CDR1 DFQATT, CDR2 SNEGSKA (reference sequence). The trim removed 5 bases at V and 4 bases at J, leaving 7 bases unmatched. The CDR3 covers 14 residues. CDR3 DNA: TGCAGTGCTCATAAGCGGGGGCCGTACAATGAGCAGTTCTTC. Translating it yields CSAHKRGPYNEQFF.

The chain couples TRBV12-3 or TRBV12-4 to TRBJ2-3, with 7 positions matching TRBD2. The length of the CDR3 is 14 residues. Trimming at V came to 6 bases and at J to 0 bases, leaving 3 bases not matched to a gene. The CDR3 coding sequence is TGTGCCAGCAGGCGGGACTATAGCACAGATACGCAGTATTTT. Its protein is CASRRDYSTDTQYF.

This sequence joins TRBV20-1 and TRBJ2-1; 9 bases agree with TRBD2. Germline trimming cut 6 bases from V and 4 bases from J; bases unmatched to any gene: 7. This CDR3 has 14 residues. In germline, CDR1 is DFQATT, CDR2 SNEGSKA (reference sequence). In DNA, the CDR3 is TGCAGTGCCTACCGGGGACTAGCTTACAATGAGCAGTTCTTC. Translated, it gives CSAYRGLAYNEQFF.

This sequence joins TRBV12-3 or TRBV12-4 and TRBJ1-1; 7 bases fit TRBD1. This CDR3 region has 15 residues. The junction had 12 bases not matched to a gene; V was cut back by 6 bases and J by 5 bases. CDR3 nucleotides: TGTGCCAGCAGCTCCAGGGACAGTGGGGGGACTGAAGCTTTCTTT. As protein: CASSSRDSGGTEAFF.

This clonotype has more than one count but fewer than ten. The rearrangement links TRBV20-1 to TRBJ2-7; 8 bases line up with TRBD1. J gave up 4 bases and V 6 bases, and 14 bases lay outside the gene matches. Germline V gene sequence: CDR1 DFQATT, CDR2 SNEGSKA (reference sequence). This CDR3 is built from 15 residues. The CDR3 DNA follows: TGCAGTGCCCTCCAGGGGGCGGGAAGGCATTACGAGCAGTACTTC. Its protein product is CSALQGAGRHYEQYF.

The table lists this clonotype with many counts. The V call is TRBV7-8, the J call TRBJ2-7; TRBD1 is a possible D gene (6 bases). The CDR3 covers 12 residues. V lost 4 bases and J 4 bases, leaving 8 bases between the germline ends. Germline CDR1 and CDR2: SGHVS and FQNEAQ. The CDR3 protein is CASSSGQYEQYF. The CDR3 DNA is TGTGCCAGCAGCTCAGGACAGTACGAGCAGTACTTC.

Only a few counts were recorded for this clonotype. With a much larger clone just one base away, this may be a read error. CDR3 amino acids: CSVATGRNTEAFF. The CDR3 DNA is TGCAGCGTTGCTACGGGGCGGAACACTGAAGCTTTCTTT. This chain links TRBV29-1 with TRBJ1-1; TRBD1 might be the D (5 bases). The V end was cut by 4 bases, the J end by 1 base, with 10 bases between. The CDR3 is made up of 13 amino acids. CDR1 and CDR2 from the germline V gene are SQVTM and ANQGSEA.

The rearrangement joins TRBV5-1 to TRBJ2-4; tentatively, D is TRBD2 (5 bases). The CDR3 consists of 14 residues. Deletions cut 0 bases from V and 5 bases from J, with 9 bases between. Germline loops: CDR1 SGHRS, CDR2 YFSETQ. The CDR3 reads CASSLGTPENIQYF. CDR3 nucleotides: TGCGCCAGCAGCTTGGGGACTCCCGAAAACATTCAGTACTTC.

The genes are TRBV6-1 and TRBJ2-2; TRBD2 matches 8 bases. This CDR3 has 18 amino acids. The J segment lost 3 bases and the V segment lost 8 bases, leaving 17 bases of the junction unmatched. In germline, CDR1 is MNHNS, CDR2 SASEGT. CDR3 in amino acids: CASASSGGRLGYTGELFF. The DNA of the CDR3 is TGTGCCAGCGCCTCAAGCGGCGGGAGGTTGGGATACACCGGGGAGCTGTTTTTT.

Of note for this clonotype: A clone one base away is much larger, so this may be a read error. This chain links TRBV12-3 or TRBV12-4 with TRBJ2-6; D is undetermined. Trimming took off 2 bases at V and 3 bases at J, with 5 bases between the two ends. This CDR3 has 14 amino acids. CDR3 in DNA: TGTGCCAGCAGTTTATTTTTTGGGGCCAACGTCCTGACTTTC. Translated, it gives CASSLFFGANVLTF.

The V call is TRBV20-1, the J call TRBJ2-7; D remains ambiguous. The germline V and J ends were trimmed by 3 bases and 3 bases, with 12 bases remaining between them. This CDR3 contains 13 residues. Looked up from germline, CDR1 is DFQATT and CDR2 is SNEGSKA (reference sequence). The CDR3 protein is CSASALGIYEQYF. The CDR3 bases are TGCAGTGCTAGTGCCCTAGGGATCTACGAGCAGTACTTC.

This clonotype has a single count. The chain recombines TRBV7-2 with TRBJ2-3; 8 bases fit TRBD2. Per germline, CDR1 SGHTA and CDR2 FQGNSA. After removal of 4 bases from V and 5 bases from J, the junction contained 11 bases not matched to a gene. The CDR3 contains 16 residues. DNA of the CDR3: TGTGCCAGCAGCTCCCTAGACATTCTAGCGGGAGATACGCAGTATTTT. Translated: CASSSLDILAGDTQYF.

This clonotype showed up just a few times. The V and J genes are TRBV25-1 and TRBJ2-7, with 7 bases aligning to TRBD1. The CDR3 has 15 residues. V lost 6 bases to trimming and J lost 2 bases; unmatched junction nucleotides: 10. CDR1 MGHDK and CDR2 SYGVNS come from the germline V gene. The CDR3 spells CASSSDRVYPYEQYF. DNA for the CDR3: TGTGCCAGCAGCTCTGACAGGGTATACCCCTACGAGCAGTACTTC.

The genes are TRBV6-5 and TRBJ1-1; maybe TRBD1 (5 bases). CDR1 and CDR2 from the germline V gene are MNHEY and SVGAGI. There are 15 residues in the CDR3. The V end was cut by 8 bases, the J end by 0 bases, with 16 bases between. DNA for the CDR3: TGTGCCAGCGGGGCATCGCCGGCGTTGAACACTGAAGCTTTCTTT. Its translation is CASGASPALNTEAFF.

This sequence joins TRBV29-1 and TRBJ2-7; maybe TRBD2 (5 bases). The J call may not be correct, given that the DNA end is closer to TRBJ2-5. The CDR3 covers 13 residues. Germline V gene data show CDR1 as SQVTM and CDR2 as ANQGSEA. CDR3 loop: CSTRPSPSGTQYF. In DNA form, the CDR3 reads TGCAGCACCCGCCCTAGCCCCTCGGGGACCCAGTACTTC.